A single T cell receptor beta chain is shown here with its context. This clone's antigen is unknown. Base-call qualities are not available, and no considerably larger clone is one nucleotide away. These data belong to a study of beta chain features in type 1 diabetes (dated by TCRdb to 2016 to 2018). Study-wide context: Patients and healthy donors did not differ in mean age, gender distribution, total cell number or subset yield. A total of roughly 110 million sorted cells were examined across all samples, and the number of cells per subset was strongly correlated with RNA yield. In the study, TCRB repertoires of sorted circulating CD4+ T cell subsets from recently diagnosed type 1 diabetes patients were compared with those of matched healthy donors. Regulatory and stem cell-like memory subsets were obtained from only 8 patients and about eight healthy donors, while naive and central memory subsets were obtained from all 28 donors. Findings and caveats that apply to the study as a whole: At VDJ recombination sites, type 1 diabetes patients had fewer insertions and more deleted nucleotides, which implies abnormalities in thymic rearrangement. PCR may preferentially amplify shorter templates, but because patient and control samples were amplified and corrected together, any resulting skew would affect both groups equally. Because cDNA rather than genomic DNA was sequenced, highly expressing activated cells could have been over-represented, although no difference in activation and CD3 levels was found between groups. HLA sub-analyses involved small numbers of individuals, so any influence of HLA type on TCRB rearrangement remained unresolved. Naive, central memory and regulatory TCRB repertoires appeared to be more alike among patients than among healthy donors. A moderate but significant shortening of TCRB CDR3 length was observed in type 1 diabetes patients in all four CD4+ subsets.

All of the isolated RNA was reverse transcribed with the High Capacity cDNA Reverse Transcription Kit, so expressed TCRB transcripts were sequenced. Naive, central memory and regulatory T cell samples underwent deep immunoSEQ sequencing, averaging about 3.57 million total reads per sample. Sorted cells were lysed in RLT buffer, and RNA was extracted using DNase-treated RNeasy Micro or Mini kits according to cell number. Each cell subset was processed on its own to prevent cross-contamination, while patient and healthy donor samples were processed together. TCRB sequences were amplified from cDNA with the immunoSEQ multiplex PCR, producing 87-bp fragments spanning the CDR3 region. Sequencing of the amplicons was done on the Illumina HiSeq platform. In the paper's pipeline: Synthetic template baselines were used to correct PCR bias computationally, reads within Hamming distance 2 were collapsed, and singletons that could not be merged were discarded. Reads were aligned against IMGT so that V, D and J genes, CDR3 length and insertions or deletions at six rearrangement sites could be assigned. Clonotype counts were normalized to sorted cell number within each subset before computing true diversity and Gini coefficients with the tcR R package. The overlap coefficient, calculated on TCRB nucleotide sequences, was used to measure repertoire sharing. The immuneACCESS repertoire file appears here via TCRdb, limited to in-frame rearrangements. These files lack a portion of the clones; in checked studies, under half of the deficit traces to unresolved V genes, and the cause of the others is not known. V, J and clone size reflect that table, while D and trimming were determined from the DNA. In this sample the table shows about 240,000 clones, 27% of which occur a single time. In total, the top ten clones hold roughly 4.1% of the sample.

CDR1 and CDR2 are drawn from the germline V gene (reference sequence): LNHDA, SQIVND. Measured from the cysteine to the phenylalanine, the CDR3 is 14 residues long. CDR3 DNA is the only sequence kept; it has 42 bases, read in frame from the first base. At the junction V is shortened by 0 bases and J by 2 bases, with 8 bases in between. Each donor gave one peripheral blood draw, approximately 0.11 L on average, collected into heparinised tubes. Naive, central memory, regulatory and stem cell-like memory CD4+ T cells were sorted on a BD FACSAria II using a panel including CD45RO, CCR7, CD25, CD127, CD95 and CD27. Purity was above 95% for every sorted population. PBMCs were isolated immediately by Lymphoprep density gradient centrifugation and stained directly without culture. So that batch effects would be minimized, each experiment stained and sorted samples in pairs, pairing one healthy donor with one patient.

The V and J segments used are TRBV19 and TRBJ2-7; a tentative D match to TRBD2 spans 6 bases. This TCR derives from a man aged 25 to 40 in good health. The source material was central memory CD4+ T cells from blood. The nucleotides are TGTGCCAGTAGTATAGAAGGCGGGGCCTACGAGCAGTACTTC. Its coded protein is CASSIEGGAYEQYF.